The source of this TCR beta chain is a study of blood T cell repertoires in COVID-19. Overall study context: Sites in the United States, Italy and Spain provided acute and convalescent COVID-19 samples.

Authors' processing steps: Reference gene primer amplification yielded estimated nucleated cell counts. Sequencing was performed with immunoSEQ multiplex PCR; in TCRdb, only in-frame clones are kept and a portion is missing. V and J calls and clone size follow that table, whereas D and trimming were derived from the DNA. The table lists tens of thousands of clones, around 87% of them singletons, with 6% to 8.5% in the top ten. V lost 1 base, J lost 0 bases, and 13 bases stayed unmatched. Germline lookup yields CDR1 SGHRS and CDR2 YFSETQ. The CDR3 spans 19 residues. Sequencing input: peripheral blood. This chain uses TRBV5-1 with TRBJ2-1; 7 bases line up with TRBD2. The sequence came from a man aged 55 to 70 with active or convalescent COVID-19. This CDR3 is CASSLSPTGTISSYNEQFF. The CDR3 DNA reads TGCGCCAGCAGCTTGTCCCCAACCGGGACTATAAGCTCCTACAATGAGCAGTTCTTC.